This is a list of T cell receptor beta chains from one sample in a study of CD8 T cells in ankylosing spondylitis. TCRdb redid the calling of the 5' RACE reads with MiXCR, one entry per CDR3 protein. The sample records fewer than 250,000 distinct CDR3 sequences, around 24% being singletons. Input material: blood, either unsorted or a sorted T cell fraction (not recorded which). These receptor sequences come from a male donor with ankylosing spondylitis or in good health (not recorded which). Both conserved end residues are part of each CDR3. The order of the fields is clone size, D gene, V gene, J gene, CDR3 protein, CDR3 DNA. The D gene is left open where the match is weak. Where a row states a size, it is once, few, many or the class of an expanded clone; other rows omit it.

many	-	TRBV20-1	TRBJ2-7	CSARPPGERSSYEQYF	TGCAGTGCTAGGCCCCCGGGGGAGCGGAGCTCCTACGAGCAGTACTTC
-	TRBD1	TRBV20-1	TRBJ2-5	CSASPDRAAETQYF	TGCAGTGCTAGTCCTGACAGGGCGGCAGAGACCCAGTACTTC
-	-	TRBV10-3	TRBJ1-6	CAVGSESLHF	TGTGCCGTCGGGAGCGAATCTCTCCACTTT
many	-	TRBV29-1	TRBJ2-1	CSVDVYNEQFF	TGCAGCGTTGATGTATACAATGAGCAGTTCTTC
once	TRBD1	TRBV6-1	TRBJ1-5	CASSPGTGRTQPQHF	TGTGCCAGCAGTCCCGGGACAGGAAGAACTCAGCCCCAGCATTTT
-	TRBD1	TRBV5-1	TRBJ2-5	CASSGGQGAVETQYF	TGCGCCAGCAGCGGCGGACAGGGGGCCGTGGAGACCCAGTACTTC
-	TRBD1	TRBV6-5	TRBJ2-5	CATQQGQETQYF	TGTGCCACGCAACAGGGGCAAGAGACCCAGTACTTC
many	TRBD2	TRBV20-1	TRBJ2-7	CSASGTSGFLGEQYF	TGCAGTGCTTCCGGGACTAGCGGTTTTCTGGGTGAGCAGTACTTC
few	TRBD1	TRBV6-5	TRBJ2-1	CASSYSRTGRYDEQFF	TGTGCCAGCAGTTACTCGCGGACAGGGAGATACGATGAGCAGTTCTTC
-	-	TRBV24-1	TRBJ1-1	CATSNLIEAFF	TGTGCCACCAGTAATCTGATTGAAGCTTTCTTT
-	TRBD2	TRBV20-1	TRBJ2-5	CSASTSGSVETQYF	TGCAGTGCTAGCACTAGCGGGAGTGTAGAGACCCAGTACTTC
-	TRBD1	TRBV5-5	TRBJ1-4	CASSFGSRGRGKLFF	TGTGCCAGCAGCTTCGGTAGCAGGGGGCGCGGAAAACTGTTTTTT
-	TRBD1	TRBV4-2	TRBJ2-7	CASSRETQGAPYEQYF	TGTGCCAGCAGCCGAGAAACACAGGGGGCGCCCTACGAGCAGTACTTC
many	-	TRBV28	TRBJ1-1	CASSLYGLTGSTEAFF	TGTGCCAGCAGTTTATACGGCCTCACGGGCAGCACTGAAGCTTTCTTT
few	-	TRBV3-1	TRBJ2-4	CASSQEILLTGPNIQYF	TGTGCCAGCAGCCAAGAGATTCTTTTAACTGGCCCGAACATTCAGTACTTC
many	-	TRBV3-1	TRBJ1-2	CASSRTGTPNYGYTF	TGTGCCAGCAGCCGAACCGGGACACCAAACTATGGCTACACCTTC
-	TRBD1	TRBV5-1	TRBJ2-2	CASSLGGDRVNGELFF	TGCGCCAGCAGCTTGGGAGGGGACAGGGTCAACGGGGAGCTGTTTTTT
-	-	TRBV20-1	TRBJ1-3	CSAVDGRSGNTIYF	TGCAGTGCTGTGGACGGACGCTCTGGAAACACCATATATTTT
-	TRBD1	TRBV5-4	TRBJ2-3	CASSSTKDRLTDTQYF	TGTGCCAGCAGCTCAACCAAGGACAGGTTAACAGATACGCAGTATTTT
-	-	TRBV10-2	TRBJ2-5	CASSEAGTGSETQYF	TGCGCCAGCAGTGAGGCAGGGACCGGGTCGGAGACCCAGTACTTC
-	-	TRBV5-5	TRBJ2-1	CASSLVGWDEQFF	TGTGCCAGCAGCTTAGTAGGTTGGGATGAGCAGTTCTTC
many	-	TRBV11-2	TRBJ2-2	CASSLGGTGSGELFF	TGTGCCAGCAGCTTAGGCGGGACTGGGTCCGGGGAGCTGTTTTTT
many	TRBD1	TRBV2	TRBJ1-5	CASSATGTGGEGINQPQHF	TGTGCCAGCAGCGCGACCGGGACAGGGGGCGAGGGGATCAATCAGCCCCAGCATTTT
many	TRBD1	TRBV7-9	TRBJ2-7	CASSLASGTGGEQYF	TGTGCCAGCAGCTTAGCCTCCGGGACAGGGGGAGAGCAGTACTTC
-	-	TRBV20-1	TRBJ1-2	CSARDPRGFDGYTF	TGCAGTGCTAGAGATCCCCGGGGGTTCGATGGCTACACCTTC
many	-	TRBV7-6	TRBJ2-7	CASSANPAEQYF	TGTGCCAGCAGCGCGAATCCGGCCGAGCAGTACTTC
many	TRBD2	TRBV29-1	TRBJ2-3	CIIVGAGGPDTQYF	TGCATCATCGTGGGAGCGGGAGGGCCGGATACGCAGTATTTT
-	-	TRBV9	TRBJ2-7	CASSQQTGLGNEQYF	TGTGCCAGCAGCCAACAAACAGGGTTGGGAAACGAGCAGTACTTC
-	TRBD2	TRBV5-5	TRBJ2-7	CASSWGGVSYEQYF	TGTGCCAGCAGCTGGGGAGGGGTTTCCTACGAGCAGTACTTC
-	-	TRBV20-1	TRBJ2-1	CSARDPDSGVYNEQFF	TGCAGTGCTAGAGATCCTGATAGCGGAGTCTACAATGAGCAGTTCTTC
many	-	TRBV6-1	TRBJ2-1	CASSASPNSYNEQFF	TGTGCCAGCAGCGCCAGCCCGAACTCCTACAATGAGCAGTTCTTC
-	-	TRBV3-1	TRBJ1-2	CASSQVVALSLGYTF	TGTGCCAGCAGCCAAGTTGTGGCCCTTTCCCTAGGCTACACCTTC